Listed below are T cell receptor beta chains from one sample, sequenced in a study of shared clonotypes between healthy human individuals. Generated by immunoSEQ multiplex PCR, the TCRdb table keeps only in-frame clones and is missing some. The table records a few hundred thousand clones, 73% of them present only once. The sample taken for sequencing was memory CD4+ T cells sorted from blood. The receptor source for this set is a man under 40 in good health. Each CDR3 is given with its conserved first and last residue. The D gene is left open where the match is weak. Size values are once, few and many counts, or a class for expanded clones, and some rows have none.

J,size,D,V,DNA,CDR3
TRBJ2-7,NA,TRBD1,TRBV10-3,TGTGCCATCAATATTGGAGGGACAGGGGAGGGCGAGCAGTACTTC,CAINIGGTGEGEQYF
TRBJ2-2,NA,NA,TRBV7-2,TGTGCCAGCAGCTCTTTGAACTGGGAGCTGTTTTTT,CASSSLNWELFF
TRBJ2-3,NA,TRBD2,TRBV5-4,TGTGCCAGCAGCCTAATGACTAGCGGGAGAACAGATACGCAGTATTTT,CASSLMTSGRTDTQYF
TRBJ1-2,NA,TRBD1,TRBV4-3,TGCGCCAGCAGCCAACGTCCCGGACAGGATAACTATGGCTACACCTTC,CASSQRPGQDNYGYTF
TRBJ2-3,once,NA,TRBV7-6,TGTGCCAGCAGCTTAGCGGGAGCGCCCCCGGCTAATACGCAGTATTTT,CASSLAGAPPANTQYF
TRBJ2-1,NA,TRBD2,TRBV5-1,TGCGCCAGCAGCTTCGGACTAGCGGGAGTAAATGAGCAGTTCTTC,CASSFGLAGVNEQFF
TRBJ1-2,NA,NA,TRBV29-1,TGCAGCGTTGATAAGGGGACCTATGGCTACACCTTC,CSVDKGTYGYTF
TRBJ2-7,NA,NA,TRBV6-5,TGTGCCAGCAGTCGGACGTCCTACGAGCAGTACTTC,CASSRTSYEQYF
TRBJ2-7,NA,NA,TRBV28,TGTGCCAGCAGGGGCTTCCAGCCCTCCTACGAGCAGTACTTC,CASRGFQPSYEQYF
TRBJ1-1,NA,NA,TRBV18,TGTGCCAGCTCACCCATCCGGACGGTGAACACTGAAGCTTTCTTT,CASSPIRTVNTEAFF
TRBJ1-5,NA,TRBD1,TRBV7-9,TGTGCCAGCAGCGGGGACAGGTTAGGTCAGCCCCAGCATTTT,CASSGDRLGQPQHF
TRBJ1-5,NA,NA,TRBV28,TGTGCCAGCAGTTTTTGGGGGGGCAATCAGCCCCAGCATTTT,CASSFWGGNQPQHF
TRBJ2-1,NA,NA,TRBV18,TGTGCCAGCTCACCACCGAAAAGGGGCGGGAAGGTTGAGCAGTTCTTC,CASSPPKRGGKVEQFF
TRBJ2-5,NA,TRBD2,TRBV11-2,TGTGCCAGCAGCACCCGACTAGCGGGAGAAGAGACCCAGTACTTC,CASSTRLAGEETQYF
TRBJ2-2,once,NA,TRBV10-3,TGTGCCATCAGTATCCAGGGAGGTACCGGGGAGCTGTTTTTT,CAISIQGGTGELFF
TRBJ2-3,NA,TRBD2,TRBV7-8,TGTGCCAGCAGGCTGCGGGAGACAGATACGCAGTATTTT,CASRLRETDTQYF
TRBJ2-1,NA,TRBD1,TRBV10-1,TGCGCCAGCAGTCCCGGGACAGGGGATGTTTATGAGCAGTTCTTC,CASSPGTGDVYEQFF
TRBJ2-3,once,NA,TRBV19,TGTGCCAGTAGTATAGTTTTGGGTAGCGTCCAAGATACGCAGTATTTT,CASSIVLGSVQDTQYF
TRBJ2-7,NA,TRBD2,TRBV11-2,TGTGCCAGCAGCTTAGATAGGGGAGGGTCGGGCTCCTACGAGCAGTACTTC,CASSLDRGGSGSYEQYF
TRBJ1-2,NA,TRBD1,TRBV7-2,TGTGCCAGCAGCTTAAAGGGACAGGGGTATGGCTACACCTTC,CASSLKGQGYGYTF
TRBJ1-2,few,TRBD1,TRBV28,TGTGCCAGCAGTCCCGCGACAGGGCGTGGCTACACCTTC,CASSPATGRGYTF
TRBJ1-3,NA,NA,TRBV28,TGTGCCAGCAGTCAGGGATCTGGAAACACCATATATTTT,CASSQGSGNTIYF
TRBJ2-3,NA,NA,TRBV7-9,TGTGCCAGCAGCTTAGGACAGACAGATACGCAGTATTTT,CASSLGQTDTQYF
TRBJ2-5,NA,TRBD1,TRBV5-6,TGTGCCAGCAGCATACAGGGGGCTGGGAAGACCCAGTACTTC,CASSIQGAGKTQYF
TRBJ1-5,NA,NA,TRBV10-2,TGCGCCAGCTGGGGGGCGGGCAATCAGCCCCAGCATTTT,CASWGAGNQPQHF
TRBJ2-7,NA,NA,TRBV19,TGTGCCAGTAGTATTCCCGGACTCACTTCCGAGCAGTACTTC,CASSIPGLTSEQYF
TRBJ2-3,NA,NA,TRBV19,TGTGCCAGTAGCTCCCCCCCCGGTGGCACAGATACGCAGTATTTT,CASSSPPGGTDTQYF